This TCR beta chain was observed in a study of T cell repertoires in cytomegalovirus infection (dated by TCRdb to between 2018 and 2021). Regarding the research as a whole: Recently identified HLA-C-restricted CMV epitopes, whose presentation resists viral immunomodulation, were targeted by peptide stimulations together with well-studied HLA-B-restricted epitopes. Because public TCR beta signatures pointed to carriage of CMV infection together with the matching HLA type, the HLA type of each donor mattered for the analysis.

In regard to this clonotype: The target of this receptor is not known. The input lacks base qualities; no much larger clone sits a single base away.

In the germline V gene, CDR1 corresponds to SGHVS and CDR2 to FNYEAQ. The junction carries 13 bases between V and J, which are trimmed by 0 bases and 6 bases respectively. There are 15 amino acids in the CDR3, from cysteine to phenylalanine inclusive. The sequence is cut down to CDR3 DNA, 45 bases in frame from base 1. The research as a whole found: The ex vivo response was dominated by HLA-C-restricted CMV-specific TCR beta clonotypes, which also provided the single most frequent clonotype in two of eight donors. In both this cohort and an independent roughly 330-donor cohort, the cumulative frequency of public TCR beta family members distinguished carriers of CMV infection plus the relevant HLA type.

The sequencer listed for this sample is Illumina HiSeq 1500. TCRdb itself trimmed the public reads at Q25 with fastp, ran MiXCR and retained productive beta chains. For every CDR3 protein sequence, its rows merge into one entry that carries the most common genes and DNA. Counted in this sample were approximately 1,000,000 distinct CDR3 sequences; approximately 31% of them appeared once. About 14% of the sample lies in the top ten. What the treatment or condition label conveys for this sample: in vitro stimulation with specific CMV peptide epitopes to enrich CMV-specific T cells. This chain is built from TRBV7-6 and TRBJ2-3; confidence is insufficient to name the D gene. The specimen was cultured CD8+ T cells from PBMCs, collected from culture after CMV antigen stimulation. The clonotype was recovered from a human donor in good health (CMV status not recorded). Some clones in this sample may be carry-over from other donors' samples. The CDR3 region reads CASSLAELTGDTQYF. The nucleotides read TGTGCCAGCAGCTTAGCGGAGCTAACTGGGGATACGCAGTATTTT.